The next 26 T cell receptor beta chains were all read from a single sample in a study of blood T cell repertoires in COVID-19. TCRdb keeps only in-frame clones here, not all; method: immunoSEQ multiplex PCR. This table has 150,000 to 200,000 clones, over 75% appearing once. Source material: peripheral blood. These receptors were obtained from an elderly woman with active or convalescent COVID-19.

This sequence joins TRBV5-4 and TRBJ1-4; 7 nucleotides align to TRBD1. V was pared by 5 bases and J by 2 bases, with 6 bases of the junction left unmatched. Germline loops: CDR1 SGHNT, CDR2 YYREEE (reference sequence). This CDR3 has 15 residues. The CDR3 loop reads CASRSEGATNEKLFF. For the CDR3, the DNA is TGTGCCAGCAGATCTGAGGGGGCGACTAATGAAAAACTGTTTTTT.

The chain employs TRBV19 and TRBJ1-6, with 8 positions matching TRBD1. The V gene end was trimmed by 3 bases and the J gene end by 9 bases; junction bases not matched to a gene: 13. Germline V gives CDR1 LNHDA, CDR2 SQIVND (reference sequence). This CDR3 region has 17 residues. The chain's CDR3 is CASSISGRGLRSSPLHF. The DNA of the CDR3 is TGTGCCAGTAGTATTTCGGGCAGGGGGCTACGCAGTTCACCCCTCCACTTT.

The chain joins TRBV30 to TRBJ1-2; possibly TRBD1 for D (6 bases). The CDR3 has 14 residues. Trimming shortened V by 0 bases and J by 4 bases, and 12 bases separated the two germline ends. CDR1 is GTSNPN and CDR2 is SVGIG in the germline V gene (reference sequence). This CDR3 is CAWSVKQGRYGYTF. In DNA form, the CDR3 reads TGTGCCTGGAGTGTAAAACAGGGACGCTATGGCTACACCTTC.

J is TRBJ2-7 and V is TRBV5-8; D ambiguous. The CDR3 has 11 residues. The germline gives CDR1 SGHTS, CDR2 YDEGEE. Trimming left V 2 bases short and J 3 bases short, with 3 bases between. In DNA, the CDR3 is TGTGCCAGCAGCTTTAACTACGAGCAGTACTTC. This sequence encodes CASSFNYEQYF. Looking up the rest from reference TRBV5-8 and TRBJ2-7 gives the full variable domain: EAGVTQSPTHLIKTRGQQATLRCSPISGHTSVYWYQQALGLGLQFLLWYDEGEERNRGNFPPRFSGRQFPNYSSELNVNALELEDSALYLCASSFNYEQYFGPGTRLTVT.

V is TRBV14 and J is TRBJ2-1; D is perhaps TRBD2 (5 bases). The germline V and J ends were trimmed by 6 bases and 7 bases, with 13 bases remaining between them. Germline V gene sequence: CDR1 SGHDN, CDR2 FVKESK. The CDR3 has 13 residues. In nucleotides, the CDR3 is TGTGCCAGCAGGTCCACCGGGGATAATGAGCAGTTCTTC. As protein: CASRSTGDNEQFF. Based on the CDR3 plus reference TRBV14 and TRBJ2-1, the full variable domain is EAGVTQFPSHSVIEKGQTVTLRCDPISGHDNLYWYRRVMGKEIKFLLHFVKESKQDESGMPNNRFLAERTGGTYSTLKVQPAELEDSGVYFCASRSTGDNEQFFGPGTRLTVL.

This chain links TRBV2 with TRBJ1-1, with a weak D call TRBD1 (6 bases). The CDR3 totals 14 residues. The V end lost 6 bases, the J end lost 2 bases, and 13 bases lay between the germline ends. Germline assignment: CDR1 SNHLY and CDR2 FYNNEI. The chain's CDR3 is CASRDPGHNTEAFF. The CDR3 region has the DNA TGTGCCAGCAGAGATCCGGGACACAACACTGAAGCTTTCTTT.

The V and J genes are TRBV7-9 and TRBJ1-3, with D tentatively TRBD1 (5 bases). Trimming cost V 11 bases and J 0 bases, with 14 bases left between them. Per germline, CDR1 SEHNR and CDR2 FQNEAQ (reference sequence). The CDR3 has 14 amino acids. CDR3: CAGGEARSGNTIYF. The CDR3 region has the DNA TGTGCCGGGGGGGAGGCCCGCTCTGGAAACACCATATATTTT.

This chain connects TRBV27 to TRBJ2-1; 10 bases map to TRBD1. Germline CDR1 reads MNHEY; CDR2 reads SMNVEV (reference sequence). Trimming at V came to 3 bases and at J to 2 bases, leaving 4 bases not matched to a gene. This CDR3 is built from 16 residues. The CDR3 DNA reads TGTGCCAGCAGTTTGACAGGGGGCGACCCCTACAATGAGCAGTTCTTC. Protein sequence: CASSLTGGDPYNEQFF.

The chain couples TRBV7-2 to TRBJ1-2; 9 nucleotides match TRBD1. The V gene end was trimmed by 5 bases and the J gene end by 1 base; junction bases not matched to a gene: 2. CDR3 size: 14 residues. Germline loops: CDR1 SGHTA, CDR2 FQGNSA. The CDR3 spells CASSGDRVNYGYTF. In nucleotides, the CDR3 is TGTGCCAGCAGCGGGGACAGGGTTAACTATGGCTACACCTTC.

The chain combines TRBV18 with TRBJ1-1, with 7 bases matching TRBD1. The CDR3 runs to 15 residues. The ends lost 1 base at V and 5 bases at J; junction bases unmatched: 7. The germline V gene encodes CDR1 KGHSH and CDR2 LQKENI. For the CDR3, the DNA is TGTGCCAGCTCACCACGCGAACAGGGGAGTACTGAAGCTTTCTTT. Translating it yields CASSPREQGSTEAFF.

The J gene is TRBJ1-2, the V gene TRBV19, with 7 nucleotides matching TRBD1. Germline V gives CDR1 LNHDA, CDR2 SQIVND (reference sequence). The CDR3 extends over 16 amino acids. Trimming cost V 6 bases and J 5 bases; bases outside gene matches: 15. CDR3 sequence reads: CASSPKRRQGIYGYTF. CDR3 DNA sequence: TGTGCCAGTAGCCCAAAAAGACGACAGGGAATTTATGGCTACACCTTC.

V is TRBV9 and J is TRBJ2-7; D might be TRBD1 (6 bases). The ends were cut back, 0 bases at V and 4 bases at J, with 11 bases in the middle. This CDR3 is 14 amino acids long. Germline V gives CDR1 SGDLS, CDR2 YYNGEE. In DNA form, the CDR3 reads TGTGCCAGCAGCGTAGGGCCAGGGGCATACGAGCAGTACTTC. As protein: CASSVGPGAYEQYF.

This chain's CDR3 is CASSRDRAGTGELFF. In DNA, the CDR3 is TGTGCCAGCAGCCGTGACAGGGCGGGCACCGGGGAGCTGTTTTTT. The V and J genes are TRBV6-5 and TRBJ2-2; 7 bases are a match to TRBD1. The trim removed 6 bases at V and 4 bases at J, leaving 8 bases unmatched. Germline loops: CDR1 MNHEY, CDR2 SVGAGI. CDR3 length: 15 residues.

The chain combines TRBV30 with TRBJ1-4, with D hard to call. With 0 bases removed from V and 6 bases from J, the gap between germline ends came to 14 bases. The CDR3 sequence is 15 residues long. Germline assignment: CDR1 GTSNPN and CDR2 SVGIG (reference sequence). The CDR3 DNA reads TGTGCCTGGAGTGTAAAGGACGGCGGGTATGAAAAACTGTTTTTT. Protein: CAWSVKDGGYEKLFF.

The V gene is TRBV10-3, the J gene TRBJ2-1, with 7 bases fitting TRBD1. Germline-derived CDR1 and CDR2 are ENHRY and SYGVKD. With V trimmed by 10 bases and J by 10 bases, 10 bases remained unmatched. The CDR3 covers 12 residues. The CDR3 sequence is CATRDRVEEQFF. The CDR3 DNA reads TGTGCCACCCGAGACAGGGTAGAGGAGCAGTTCTTC.

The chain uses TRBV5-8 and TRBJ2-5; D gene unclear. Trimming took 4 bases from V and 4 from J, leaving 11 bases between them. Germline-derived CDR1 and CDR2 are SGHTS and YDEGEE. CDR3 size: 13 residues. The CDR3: CASSLRLRETQYF. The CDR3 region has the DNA TGTGCCAGCAGCCTAAGACTGCGAGAGACCCAGTACTTC.

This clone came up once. CDR3 in amino acids: CASRRWDRGDYGYTF. DNA of the CDR3: TGCGCCAGCAGGAGGTGGGACAGGGGGGACTATGGCTACACCTTC. The genes are TRBV4-1 and TRBJ1-2; 11 bases line up with TRBD1. Trimming cost V 6 bases and J 3 bases; bases outside gene matches: 6. CDR1 and CDR2 from the germline V gene are MGHRA and YSYEKL. This CDR3 is built from 15 residues.

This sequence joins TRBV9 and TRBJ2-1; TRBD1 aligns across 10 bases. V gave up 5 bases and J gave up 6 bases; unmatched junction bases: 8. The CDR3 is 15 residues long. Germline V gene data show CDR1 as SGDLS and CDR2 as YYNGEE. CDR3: CASSDPRTGGNEQFF. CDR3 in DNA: TGTGCCAGCAGTGACCCGAGGACAGGGGGCAATGAGCAGTTCTTC.

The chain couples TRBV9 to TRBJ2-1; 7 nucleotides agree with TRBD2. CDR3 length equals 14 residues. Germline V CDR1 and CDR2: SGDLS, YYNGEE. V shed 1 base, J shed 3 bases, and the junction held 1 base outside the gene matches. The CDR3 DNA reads TGTGCCAGCAGCGTAAGCGGGGACTACAATGAGCAGTTCTTC. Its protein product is CASSVSGDYNEQFF.

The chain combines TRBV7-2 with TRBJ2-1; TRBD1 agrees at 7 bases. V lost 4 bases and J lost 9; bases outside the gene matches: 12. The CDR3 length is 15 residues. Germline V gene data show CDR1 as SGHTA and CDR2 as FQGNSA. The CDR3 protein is CASSSHGTAVVEQFF. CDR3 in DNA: TGTGCCAGCAGCTCCCACGGGACAGCCGTTGTTGAGCAGTTCTTC.

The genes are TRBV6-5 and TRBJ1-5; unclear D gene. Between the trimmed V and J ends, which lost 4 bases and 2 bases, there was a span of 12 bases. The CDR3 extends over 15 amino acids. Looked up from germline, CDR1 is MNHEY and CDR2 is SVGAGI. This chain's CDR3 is CASSSGSGGNQPQHF. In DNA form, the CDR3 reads TGTGCCAGCAGTTCGGGATCTGGAGGCAATCAGCCCCAGCATTTT.

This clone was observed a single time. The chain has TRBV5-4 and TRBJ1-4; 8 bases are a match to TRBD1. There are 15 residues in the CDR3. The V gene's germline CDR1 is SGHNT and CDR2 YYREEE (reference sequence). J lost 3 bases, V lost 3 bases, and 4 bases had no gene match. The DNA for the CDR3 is TGTGCCAGCAGCTCGCAGGGGGCTGCTAATGAAAAACTGTTTTTT. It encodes CASSSQGAANEKLFF. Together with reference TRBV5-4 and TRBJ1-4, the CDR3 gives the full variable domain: ETGVTQSPTHLIKTRGQQVTLRCSSQSGHNTVSWYQQALGQGPQFIFQYYREEENGRGNFPPRFSGLQFPNYSSELNVNALELDDSALYLCASSSQGAANEKLFFGSGTQLSVL.

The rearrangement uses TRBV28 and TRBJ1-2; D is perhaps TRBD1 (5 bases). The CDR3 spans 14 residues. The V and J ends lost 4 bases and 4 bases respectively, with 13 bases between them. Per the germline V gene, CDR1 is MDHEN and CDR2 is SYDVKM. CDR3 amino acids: CASSWGANSYGYTF. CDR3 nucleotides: TGTGCCAGCAGTTGGGGCGCAAACAGCTATGGCTACACCTTC.

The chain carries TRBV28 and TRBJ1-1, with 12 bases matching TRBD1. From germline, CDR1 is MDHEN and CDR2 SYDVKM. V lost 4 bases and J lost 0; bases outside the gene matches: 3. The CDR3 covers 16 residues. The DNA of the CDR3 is TGTGCCAGCAGTTGGGGACAGGGGGCATTGAACACTGAAGCTTTCTTT. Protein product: CASSWGQGALNTEAFF.

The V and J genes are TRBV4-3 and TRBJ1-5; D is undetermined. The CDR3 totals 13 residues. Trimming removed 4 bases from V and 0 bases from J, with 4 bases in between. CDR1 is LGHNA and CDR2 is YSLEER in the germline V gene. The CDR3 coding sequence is TGCGCCAGCAGCCCCAGTAGCAATCAGCCCCAGCATTTT. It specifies CASSPSSNQPQHF.

CDR3 nucleotides: TGTGCCAGCAGTGTGGTTGACAGGGGCACCGGGGAGCTGTTTTTT. Translated: CASSVVDRGTGELFF. The chain carries TRBV2 and TRBJ2-2; 8 positions match TRBD1. The CDR3 is 15 amino acids. Germline CDR1 reads SNHLY; CDR2 reads FYNNEI. Losses at the gene ends were 4 bases for V and 4 bases for J; bases not matched to a gene: 5.